Below, 26 T cell receptor beta chains from the same sample are listed, as sequenced in a study of blood T cell repertoires in COVID-19 (dated by TCRdb to about 2020). To prepare the library, the immunoSEQ multiplex PCR assay was applied. Entries here come from immuneACCESS through TCRdb and include only in-frame sequences with V and J called. Some clones fail to appear in such tables; in the studies checked, an unresolved V gene covers under half of the shortfall, and the cause of the remainder is unknown. Within this sample are approximately 260,000 clones, with about 80% of them counted one time only. The biggest ten clones account for nearly 5% of the sample. The sequencing sample was made of peripheral blood. The receptor set was obtained from a woman older than 75 with active or convalescent COVID-19.

The genes are TRBV24-1 and TRBJ1-2; TRBD1 matches at 7 bases. Germline V gene data show CDR1 as KGHDR and CDR2 as SFDVKD. This CDR3 comprises 15 residues. V gave up 3 bases and J gave up 3 bases; unmatched junction bases: 6. The CDR3 loop is CATSDRDRGYYGYTF. Written as DNA, the CDR3 is TGTGCCACCAGTGATAGGGACAGAGGGTACTATGGCTACACCTTC.

The chain couples TRBV7-9 to TRBJ1-4; D might be TRBD1 (5 bases). Trimming pared 5 bases from V and 3 bases from J, leaving 16 bases between. Germline values: CDR1 SEHNR, CDR2 FQNEAQ (reference sequence). The CDR3 is 16 residues long. The CDR3 DNA follows: TGTGCCAGCAGCCCCGGAGAGGGGAGGGCTAATGAAAAACTGTTTTTT. This codes for CASSPGEGRANEKLFF.

The chain recombines TRBV2 with TRBJ1-5; 7 nucleotides align to TRBD1. CDR3 length equals 13 residues. Germline CDR1 and CDR2: SNHLY and FYNNEI. V lost 7 bases to trimming and J lost 4 bases; unmatched junction nucleotides: 4. CDR3 loop: CASKPDRNQPQHF. DNA for the CDR3: TGTGCCAGCAAACCGGACAGGAATCAGCCCCAGCATTTT.

V usage is TRBV6-1 and J usage is TRBJ1-2; 7 bases match TRBD1. The V segment lost 3 bases and the J segment 7 bases; nucleotides outside the gene matches: 8. The CDR3 length is 14 residues. Germline V gene lookup returns CDR1 MNHNS and CDR2 SASEGT. The CDR3: CASSDYRGRTGYTF. CDR3 bases: TGTGCCAGCAGTGATTACAGGGGAAGGACTGGCTACACCTTC.

In its sample, this clone was seen a few times. The chain links TRBV27 to TRBJ2-7; no definite D call. In germline, CDR1 is MNHEY, CDR2 SMNVEV (reference sequence). Trimming shortened V by 6 bases and J by 3 bases, and 9 bases separated the two germline ends. This CDR3 has 12 amino acids. As DNA, the CDR3 is TGTGCCAGCAGAAAACAGCTCTACGAGCAGTACTTC. Translation gives CASRKQLYEQYF.

The V call is TRBV6-5, the J call TRBJ1-5; D uncertain. From germline, CDR1 is MNHEY and CDR2 SVGAGI. V was cut by 4 bases and J by 6 bases, with 13 bases left in between. The CDR3 sequence is 14 residues long. CDR3 protein: CASSLGGAGQPQHF. For the CDR3, the DNA is TGTGCCAGCAGTTTGGGAGGCGCGGGTCAGCCCCAGCATTTT.

CDR3 in amino acids: CASSIRDRGAYSGNTIYF. The CDR3 DNA reads as TGTGCCAGCAGCATCCGGGACAGGGGCGCCTACTCTGGAAACACCATATATTTT. The chain has TRBV9 and TRBJ1-3; 10 bases are shared with TRBD1. The CDR3 is 18 amino acids. CDR1 and CDR2 from the germline V gene are SGDLS and YYNGEE. After removal of 4 bases from V and 0 bases from J, the junction contained 10 bases not matched to a gene.

This clone is categorized as medium-sized (0.01 to 0.1%). The V and J genes are TRBV19 and TRBJ2-7; TRBD1 matches at 7 bases. Per germline, CDR1 LNHDA and CDR2 SQIVND (reference sequence). V dropped 6 bases and J dropped 6; count of bases not matched to a gene: 5. The CDR3 spans 12 residues. The CDR3 DNA sequence: TGTGCCAGTAGCCCTGGACAGGCCGAGCAGTACTTC. Translation gives CASSPGQAEQYF.

V usage is TRBV4-1 and J usage is TRBJ2-1, with 9 bases identical to TRBD1. CDR1 MGHRA and CDR2 YSYEKL come from the germline V gene. This CDR3 region has 16 residues. V lost 3 bases and J lost 4; bases outside the gene matches: 7. The CDR3 spells CASSQEPGQGYNEQFF. DNA for the CDR3: TGCGCCAGCAGCCAGGAACCGGGACAGGGTTACAATGAGCAGTTCTTC.

This chain connects TRBV5-4 to TRBJ2-1; 7 nucleotides align to TRBD1. The germline V gene encodes CDR1 SGHNT and CDR2 YYREEE (reference sequence). The CDR3 has 15 amino acids. V gave up 0 bases and J gave up 8 bases; unmatched junction bases: 8. CDR3 loop: CASSLGTGAWDEQFF. Written as DNA, the CDR3 is TGTGCCAGCAGCTTGGGGACAGGAGCTTGGGATGAGCAGTTCTTC.

The rearrangement joins TRBV5-1 to TRBJ1-2; no clear D gene. CDR3 length: 15 amino acids. Germline loops: CDR1 SGHRS, CDR2 YFSETQ. V lost 4 bases to trimming and J lost 6 bases, with 19 bases between them. The CDR3 sequence: CASSPAGWAGDGYTF. In nucleotides, the CDR3 is TGCGCCAGCAGCCCAGCGGGGTGGGCCGGGGATGGCTACACCTTC.

This chain uses TRBV19 with TRBJ1-5; no firm D call. The germline V gene encodes CDR1 LNHDA and CDR2 SQIVND (reference sequence). The CDR3 loop spans 14 amino acids. V was clipped by 3 bases and J by 4 bases, with 10 bases between them. CDR3 sequence (DNA): TGTGCCAGTAGTATTGAGGGCAAAAATCAGCCCCAGCATTTT. Its translation: CASSIEGKNQPQHF.

The genes are TRBV19 and TRBJ1-2; D perhaps matches TRBD1 (6 bases). The germline V gene has CDR1 LNHDA and CDR2 SQIVND (reference sequence). CDR3 length: 14 amino acids. V was trimmed by 7 bases and J by 8 bases, leaving 20 bases between them. The CDR3 reads CASTPSGGRDGYTF. CDR3 in DNA: TGTGCCAGTACCCCTTCTGGGGGCCGGGACGGCTACACCTTC.

The V gene is TRBV19, the J gene TRBJ2-5; D is perhaps TRBD2 (5 bases). Germline loops: CDR1 LNHDA, CDR2 SQIVND (reference sequence). The germline V and J ends were trimmed by 5 bases and 8 bases, with 21 bases remaining between them. The CDR3 runs 15 residues. Written as DNA, the CDR3 is TGTGCCAGTAGTGCAACCCCGGGGAAGAAGAGAACCCAGTACTTC. Translating gives CASSATPGKKRTQYF. The full variable domain, in which reference TRBV19 and TRBJ2-5 provide the parts outside the CDR3, is DGGITQSPKYLFRKEGQNVTLSCEQNLNHDAMYWYRQDPGQGLRLIYYSQIVNDFQKGDIAEGYSVSREKKESFPLTVTSAQKNPTAFYLCASSATPGKKRTQYFGPGTRLLVL.

V and J are TRBV18 and TRBJ2-5, with D perhaps matching TRBD1 (6 bases). With 4 bases removed from V and 3 bases from J, the gap between germline ends came to 12 bases. The CDR3 covers 14 residues. Germline assignment: CDR1 KGHSH and CDR2 LQKENI. CDR3 region: CASSHGTTKETQYF. The CDR3 DNA reads as TGTGCCAGCTCACACGGGACAACGAAAGAGACCCAGTACTTC.

V and J are TRBV3-1 (or the pseudogene TRBV3-2) and TRBJ2-7; tentative D call: TRBD2 (6 bases). Trimming removed 1 base from V and 7 bases from J, with 11 bases in between. This CDR3 contains 13 residues. Germline lookup yields CDR1 LGHDT and CDR2 YNNKEL (reference sequence). CDR3 sequence reads: CASSQGTTGEQYF. The CDR3 DNA reads as TGTGCCAGCAGCCAAGGGACTACGGGGGAGCAGTACTTC.

The chain is built from TRBV19 and TRBJ2-7; TRBD1 might be the D (6 bases). Per germline, CDR1 LNHDA and CDR2 SQIVND (reference sequence). Trimming left V 4 bases short and J 6 bases short, with 22 bases between. The CDR3 length is 16 residues. The chain's CDR3 is CASSKNRAVLPGEQYF. The CDR3 DNA reads TGTGCCAGTAGTAAAAACAGGGCCGTGCTACCGGGCGAGCAGTACTTC.

This chain uses TRBV5-1 with TRBJ2-5; D unresolved. Trimming took 2 bases from V and 5 from J, leaving 13 bases between them. CDR3 length: 14 residues. Germline-derived CDR1 and CDR2 are SGHRS and YFSETQ. The CDR3 protein is CASSLSAGSETQYF. CDR3 in DNA: TGCGCCAGCAGCTTATCAGCAGGAAGCGAGACCCAGTACTTC. Looking up the rest from reference TRBV5-1 and TRBJ2-5 gives the full variable domain: KAGVTQTPRYLIKTRGQQVTLSCSPISGHRSVSWYQQTPGQGLQFLFEYFSETQRNKGNFPGRFSGRQFSNSRSEMNVSTLELGDSALYLCASSLSAGSETQYFGPGTRLLVL.

V usage is TRBV2 and J usage is TRBJ1-5; 8 bases agree with TRBD1. CDR1 and CDR2 from the germline V gene are SNHLY and FYNNEI. Germline trimming cut 7 bases from V and 5 bases from J; bases unmatched to any gene: 4. This CDR3 is 13 amino acids long. CDR3 residues: CASTLTGDQPQHF. The CDR3 DNA sequence: TGTGCCAGCACCTTGACAGGGGATCAGCCCCAGCATTTT.

The chain recombines TRBV28 with TRBJ2-5; D perhaps matches TRBD1 (5 bases). The V end lost 6 bases, the J end lost 13 bases, and 21 bases lay between the germline ends. Germline CDR1 is MDHEN and CDR2 is SYDVKM. This CDR3 is built from 13 residues. This chain's CDR3 is CASSYSHGEGVYF. The CDR3 coding sequence is TGTGCCAGCAGCTACTCCCATGGGGAAGGGGTGTACTTC.

The chain has TRBV3-1 (or the pseudogene TRBV3-2) and TRBJ2-7, with a weak D call TRBD1 (6 bases). There are 16 residues in the CDR3. The germline V gene has CDR1 LGHDT and CDR2 YNNKEL (reference sequence). Trimming shortened V by 2 bases and J by 6 bases, and 20 bases separated the two germline ends. Here the CDR3 reads CASSQNNPDRSGEQYF. In DNA form, the CDR3 reads TGTGCCAGCAGCCAAAACAACCCGGACAGAAGTGGCGAGCAGTACTTC.

This clone was counted only a few times. V usage is TRBV19 and J usage is TRBJ1-2; 7 positions agree with TRBD1. Trimming removed 6 bases from V and 8 bases from J; junction bases left unmatched: 12. The CDR3 runs 14 residues. Germline V gene lookup returns CDR1 LNHDA and CDR2 SQIVND (reference sequence). CDR3 coding DNA: TGTGCCAGTAGCGGACAGGTATGGGTCGACGGCTACACCTTC. It encodes CASSGQVWVDGYTF.

The table lists this clone with a few counts. This chain joins TRBV11-3 and TRBJ2-1; possible D gene TRBD1, 7 bases. The germline CDR1 and CDR2 sequences are SGHNT and YENEEA. The CDR3 is made up of 19 amino acids. V lost 1 base, J lost 0 bases, and 19 bases lay in between. The CDR3 protein is CASSLGAGTAENSYNEQFF. The CDR3, as DNA: TGTGCCAGCAGCTTAGGGGCGGGGACAGCGGAAAACTCCTACAATGAGCAGTTCTTC.

The V and J genes are TRBV3-1 (or the pseudogene TRBV3-2) and TRBJ1-1; D remains unclear. The CDR3 loop spans 11 amino acids. V lost 1 base, J lost 8 bases, and 5 bases lay in between. The germline CDR1 and CDR2 sequences are LGHDT and YNNKEL (reference sequence). This CDR3 is CASSQGAEAFF. The CDR3 nucleotides are TGTGCCAGCAGCCAAGGGGCAGAAGCTTTCTTT.

V usage is TRBV28 and J usage is TRBJ1-2; 8 nucleotides match TRBD1. Unmatched junction bases numbered 7, after V lost 6 bases and J lost 4 bases. The germline gives CDR1 MDHEN, CDR2 SYDVKM. This CDR3 has 14 amino acids. In nucleotides, the CDR3 is TGTGCCAGCAGATCGGGACAGGTGCGCTATGGCTACACCTTC. It encodes CASRSGQVRYGYTF.

This clone has only one observation. The chain links TRBV25-1 to TRBJ1-2; possibly TRBD1 for D (5 bases). Trimming cost V 5 bases and J 4 bases, with 11 bases left between them. Per germline, CDR1 MGHDK and CDR2 SYGVNS. CDR3 length: 13 amino acids. CDR3 amino acids: CASSPSGSYGYTF. The CDR3 DNA reads TGTGCCAGCAGTCCGTCAGGGTCCTATGGCTACACCTTC.